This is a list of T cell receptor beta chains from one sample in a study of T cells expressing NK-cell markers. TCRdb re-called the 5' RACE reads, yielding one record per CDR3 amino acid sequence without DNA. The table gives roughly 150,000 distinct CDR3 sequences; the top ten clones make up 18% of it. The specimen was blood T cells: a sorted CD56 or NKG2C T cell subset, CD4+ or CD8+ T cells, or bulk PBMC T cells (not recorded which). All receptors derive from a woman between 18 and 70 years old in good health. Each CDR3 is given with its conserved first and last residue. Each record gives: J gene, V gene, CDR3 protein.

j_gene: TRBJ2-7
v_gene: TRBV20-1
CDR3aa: CSARMVAGGYEQYF

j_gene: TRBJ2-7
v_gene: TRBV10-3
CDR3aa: CAISDRGGYEQYF

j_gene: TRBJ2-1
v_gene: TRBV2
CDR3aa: CASIADSYNEQFF

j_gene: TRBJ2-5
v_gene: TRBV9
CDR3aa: CASSILTSGGETQYF

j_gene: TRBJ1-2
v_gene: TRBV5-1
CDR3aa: CASSLPGTATNYGYTF

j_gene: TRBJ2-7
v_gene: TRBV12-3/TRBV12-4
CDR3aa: CASVSSVKNEQYF

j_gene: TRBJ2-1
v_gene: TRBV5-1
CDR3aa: CASSLRSASSYNEQFF

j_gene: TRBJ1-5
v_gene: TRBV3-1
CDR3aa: CASSRTGDSRAQHF

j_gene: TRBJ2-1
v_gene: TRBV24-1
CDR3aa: CATEGQGFIHEQFF

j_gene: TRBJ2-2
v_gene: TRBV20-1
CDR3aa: CSARYPGRSLRVGELFF

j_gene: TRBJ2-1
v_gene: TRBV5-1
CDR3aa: CASSTLAGAPRVGQFF

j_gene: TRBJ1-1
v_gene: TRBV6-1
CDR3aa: CASSEAGQTDGAFF

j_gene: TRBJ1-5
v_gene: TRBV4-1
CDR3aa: CASSQGQGAYRNQPQHF

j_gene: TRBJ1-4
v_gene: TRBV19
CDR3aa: CASSREGTNEKLFF

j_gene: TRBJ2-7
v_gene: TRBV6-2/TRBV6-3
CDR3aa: CASSYYPRAGENEQYF

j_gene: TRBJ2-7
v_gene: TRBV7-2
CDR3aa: CASSLFRDRSYEQYF

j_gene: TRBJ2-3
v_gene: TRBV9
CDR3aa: CASSVTGSTDTQYF

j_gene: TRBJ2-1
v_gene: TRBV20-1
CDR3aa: CSARILGGNNEQFF

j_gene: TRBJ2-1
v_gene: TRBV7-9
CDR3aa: CASSLQGGPSDEQFF

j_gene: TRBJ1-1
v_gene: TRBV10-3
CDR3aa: CAIRLGQGTEAFF

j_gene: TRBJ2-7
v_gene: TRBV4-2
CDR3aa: CASSQGDYTYEQYF

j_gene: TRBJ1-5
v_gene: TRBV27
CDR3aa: CASSFRQNQPQHF

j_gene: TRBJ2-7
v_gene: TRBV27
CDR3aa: CASTRGTGGSEQYF

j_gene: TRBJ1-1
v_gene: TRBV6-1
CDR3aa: CASSPEGGLNTEAFF

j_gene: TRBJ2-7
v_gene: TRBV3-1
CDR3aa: CASSQSGTRLYEQYF

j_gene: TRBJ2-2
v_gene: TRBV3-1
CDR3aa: CASSPRTSLNTGELFF

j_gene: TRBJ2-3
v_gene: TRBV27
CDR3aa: CASMKLGETDTQYF

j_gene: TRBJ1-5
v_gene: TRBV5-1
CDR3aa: CASSLVTLNQPQHF

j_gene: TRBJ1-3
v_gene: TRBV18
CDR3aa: CASSAQTSRTGNTIYF

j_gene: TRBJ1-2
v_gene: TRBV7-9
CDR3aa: CASSHRQGLDGYTF

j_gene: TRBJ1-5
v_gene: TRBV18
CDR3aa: CASSPQASNQPQHF

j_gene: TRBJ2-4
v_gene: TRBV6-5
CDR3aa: CASSYRTSGGYIQYF

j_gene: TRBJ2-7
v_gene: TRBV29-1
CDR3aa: CSAEEPDSGAYEQYF

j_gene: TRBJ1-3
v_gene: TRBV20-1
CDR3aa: CSARDLGGTGNTIYF

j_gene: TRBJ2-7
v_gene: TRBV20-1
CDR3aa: CSARVGGRAFEQYF

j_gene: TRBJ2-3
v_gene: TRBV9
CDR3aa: CASSVGSGKDTQYF